This T cell receptor (beta chain) was sequenced in a study of beta chain features in type 1 diabetes. The germline gives CDR1 SGHRS, CDR2 YFSETQ. The CDR3 extends over 16 amino acids. V gave up 0 bases and J gave up 3 bases; unmatched junction bases: 5. Every donor had blood drawn once into heparin, approximately 0.11 L on average. Study-wide results and caveats: TCRB repertoires of naive, central memory and Treg cells appeared more similar among patients than among healthy donors. Patients with Type 1 diabetes showed moderately but significantly shorter TCRB CDR3s in all four CD4+ subsets.

The investigators reverse transcribed all of the isolated RNA, so they sequenced expressed TCRB transcripts. The read count averaged about 3.6 million across naive, central memory and regulatory T cell samples. The assay was immunoSEQ multiplex PCR, and TCRdb's table has in-frame clones only and misses some. The repertoire includes approximately 270,000 clones, around 15% of them detected once, and 0.015% to 0.02% sits in the top ten. Concerning this clone itself: The antigen remains unidentified.

The sequence was collected from a young man with type 1 diabetes. The sequenced sample was naive CD4+ T cells from blood. This chain connects TRBV5-1 to TRBJ2-7, with TRBD2 identical over 11 bases. In DNA form, the CDR3 reads TGCGCCAGCAGCTTGGGACCACTAGCGGGAGTCTACGAGCAGTACTTC. Translated: CASSLGPLAGVYEQYF.